This T cell receptor (beta chain) was sequenced for a study of technical replicates of blood from several donors. Germline V gene lookup returns CDR1 SGHDT and CDR2 YYEEEE. Trimming cost V 1 base and J 2 bases, with 15 bases left between them. This CDR3 spans 17 amino acids. Sequencing was performed with immunoSEQ multiplex PCR; in TCRdb, only in-frame clones are kept and a portion is missing. This table holds tens of thousands of clones, more than 75% found once. The sample comprised PBMCs. The chain has TRBV5-6 and TRBJ2-2, with no clear D. The sequence was collected from a human donor in good health. Some clones in this sample may be carry-over from other donors' samples. The CDR3 coding sequence is TGTGCCAGCAGCTTGTTTTATTTAACAGTTAACACCGGGGAGCTGTTTTTT. Its translation: CASSLFYLTVNTGELFF.